The 13 T cell receptor beta chains in this list originate from one sample, sequenced in a study of CD8 T cells in ankylosing spondylitis. TCRdb analysed the 5' RACE reads with MiXCR anew, one entry per CDR3 protein. This sample has 200,000 to 250,000 distinct CDR3 sequences; 10% occur once, and the top ten carry roughly a fifth. Sequenced input: blood, either unsorted or a sorted T cell fraction (not recorded which). These TCRs come from a male donor with ankylosing spondylitis or in good health (not recorded which).

The rearrangement uses TRBV7-9 and TRBJ1-6; 8 bases line up with TRBD1. From germline, CDR1 is SEHNR and CDR2 FQNEAQ (reference sequence). With V trimmed by 1 base and J by 0 bases, 2 bases remained unmatched. The CDR3 covers 17 residues. The CDR3 reads CASSLGTGSSYNSPLHF. In DNA form, the CDR3 reads TGTGCCAGCAGCTTAGGGACAGGGAGCTCCTATAATTCACCCCTCCACTTT.

This clonotype has just a few counts. V usage is TRBV7-8 and J usage is TRBJ2-1; 8 bases match TRBD2. CDR1 is SGHVS, CDR2 FQNEAQ, per germline. There are 18 residues in the CDR3. V lost 2 bases, J lost 9 bases, and 18 bases stayed unmatched. Here the CDR3 DNA reads TGTGCCAGCAGCTTAACCTCCGGAGGTGCGGGGGGAAAGGGTGAGCAGTTCTTC. As protein: CASSLTSGGAGGKGEQFF.

This clonotype was observed at least ten times. V and J are TRBV7-9 and TRBJ1-5; TRBD1 matches 7 bases. The CDR3 is 18 residues long. Germline V gene lookup returns CDR1 SEHNR and CDR2 FQNEAQ (reference sequence). V shed 8 bases, J shed 0 bases, and the junction held 16 bases outside the gene matches. CDR3: CASRFFRTGPNSNQPQHF. In nucleotides, the CDR3 is TGTGCCAGCCGATTTTTTCGGACAGGCCCCAATAGCAATCAGCCCCAGCATTTT.

This clonotype was picked up a small number of times. This chain connects TRBV6-5 to TRBJ1-4; 7 nucleotides match TRBD1. The CDR3 extends over 11 amino acids. Looked up from germline, CDR1 is MNHEY and CDR2 is SVGAGI. J lost 14 bases, V lost 6 bases, and 6 bases had no gene match. The CDR3 sequence: CASSTGTVLFF. The DNA of the CDR3 is TGTGCCAGCAGCACCGGGACAGTCCTGTTTTTT.

There are many counts of this clonotype. The chain links TRBV24-1 to TRBJ1-5, with 8 bases identical to TRBD1. This CDR3 is 14 amino acids long. The J segment lost 3 bases and the V segment lost 9 bases, leaving 6 bases of the junction unmatched. Germline CDR1 reads KGHDR; CDR2 reads SFDVKD. CDR3 sequence reads: CATHSGGLNQPQHF. In nucleotides, the CDR3 is TGTGCCACCCACTCAGGGGGCCTCAATCAGCCCCAGCATTTT.

V gene TRBV6-1 combines with J gene TRBJ2-7, with D possibly TRBD1 on 5 matching bases. V was shortened by 4 bases and J by 1 base, with 11 bases between the two germline ends. Germline-derived CDR1 and CDR2 are MNHNS and SASEGT. The length of the CDR3 is 14 residues. The CDR3 coding sequence is TGTGCCAGCAGTGGAACAGGAAAATCCTACGAGCAGTACTTC. Amino acid sequence: CASSGTGKSYEQYF.

V is TRBV7-3 and J is TRBJ2-5; 7 bases line up with TRBD1. This CDR3 has 13 amino acids. Looked up from germline, CDR1 is SGHTA and CDR2 is FQGTGA. Unmatched junction bases numbered 3, after V lost 1 base and J lost 7 bases. The CDR3 loop is CASSLRQGGTQYF. The CDR3 bases are TGTGCCAGCAGCTTAAGACAGGGTGGGACCCAGTACTTC.

This clonotype was observed at least ten times. CDR3 protein: CASSLQGLAGSGTGELFF. DNA for the CDR3: TGTGCCAGCAGTTTACAGGGACTAGCGGGGAGTGGCACCGGGGAGCTGTTTTTT. The rearrangement uses TRBV28 and TRBJ2-2, with 13 bases that match TRBD2. The CDR3 length is 18 residues. CDR1 is MDHEN, CDR2 SYDVKM, per germline. V lost 2 bases, J lost 4 bases, and 7 bases stayed unmatched. Full variable domain (rest looked up from reference TRBV28 and TRBJ2-2): DVKVTQSSRYLVKRTGEKVFLECVQDMDHENMFWYRQDPGLGLRLIYFSYDVKMKEKGDIPEGYSVSREKKERFSLILESASTNQTSMYLCASSLQGLAGSGTGELFFGEGSRLTVL.

In this sample, this clonotype turned up many times. V gene TRBV29-1 combines with J gene TRBJ1-1; no firm D call. With 3 bases removed from V and 0 bases from J, the gap between germline ends came to 14 bases. Germline lookup yields CDR1 SQVTM and CDR2 ANQGSEA. This CDR3 comprises 15 residues. The chain's CDR3 is CSVELSGWMNTEAFF. The CDR3, as DNA: TGCAGCGTTGAGTTGTCAGGTTGGATGAACACTGAAGCTTTCTTT.

This clonotype was observed at least ten times. V gene TRBV3-1 combines with J gene TRBJ1-5, with D hard to call. Germline V gene data show CDR1 as LGHDT and CDR2 as YNNKEL (reference sequence). With 0 bases removed from V and 11 bases from J, the gap between germline ends came to 8 bases. The CDR3 totals 12 residues. This CDR3 is CASSQEGLAQHF. The DNA for the CDR3 is TGTGCCAGCAGCCAAGAAGGCTTAGCCCAGCATTTT.

Notes on this clonotype: Possible read error: a much larger clone is one base away. The chain joins TRBV15 to TRBJ1-3; perhaps TRBD1 as D (5 bases). V lost 1 base, J lost 3 bases, and 13 bases lay in between. The CDR3 has 16 amino acids. Germline V gene data show CDR1 as LNHNV and CDR2 as YYDKDF (reference sequence). CDR3 sequence (DNA): TGTGCCACCAGCAGAGCCAGGGCGATACTTGGAAACACCATATATTTT. Protein sequence: CATSRARAILGNTIYF. The variable domain in full, completed from reference TRBV15 and TRBJ1-3, reads DAMVIQNPRYQVTQFGKPVTLSCSQTLNHNVMYWYQQKSSQAPKLLFHYYDKDFNNEADTPDNFQSRRPNTSFCFLDIRSPGLGDTAMYLCATSRARAILGNTIYFGEGSWLTVV.

The chain links TRBV29-1 to TRBJ1-1; perhaps TRBD1 as D (5 bases). Germline V gene sequence: CDR1 SQVTM, CDR2 ANQGSEA. The CDR3 sequence is 13 residues long. The germline V and J ends were trimmed by 3 bases and 1 base, with 9 bases remaining between them. The CDR3 here is CSVERQKNTEAFF. The CDR3 region has the DNA TGCAGCGTTGAGAGACAGAAGAACACTGAAGCTTTCTTT.

This clonotype was seen ten or more times. J is TRBJ2-3 and V is TRBV20-1, with 11 bases fitting TRBD2. The CDR3 runs to 15 residues. The ends lost 5 bases at V and 5 bases at J; junction bases unmatched: 9. CDR1 is DFQATT, CDR2 SNEGSKA, per germline (reference sequence). CDR3 sequence reads: CSADPGTSGVDTQYF. CDR3 bases: TGCAGTGCTGATCCGGGGACTAGCGGCGTAGATACGCAGTATTTT.